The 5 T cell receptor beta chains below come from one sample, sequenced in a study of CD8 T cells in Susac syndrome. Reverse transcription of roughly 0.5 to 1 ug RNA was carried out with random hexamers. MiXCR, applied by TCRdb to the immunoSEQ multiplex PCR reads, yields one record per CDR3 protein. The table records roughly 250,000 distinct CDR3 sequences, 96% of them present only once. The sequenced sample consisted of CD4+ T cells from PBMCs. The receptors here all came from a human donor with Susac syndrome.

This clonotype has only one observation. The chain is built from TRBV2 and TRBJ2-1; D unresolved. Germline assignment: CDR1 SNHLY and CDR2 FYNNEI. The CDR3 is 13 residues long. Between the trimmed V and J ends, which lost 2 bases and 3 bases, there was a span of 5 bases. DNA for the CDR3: TGTGCCAGCAGTGAAATCAGCTACAATGAGCAGTTCTTC. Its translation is CASSEISYNEQFF.

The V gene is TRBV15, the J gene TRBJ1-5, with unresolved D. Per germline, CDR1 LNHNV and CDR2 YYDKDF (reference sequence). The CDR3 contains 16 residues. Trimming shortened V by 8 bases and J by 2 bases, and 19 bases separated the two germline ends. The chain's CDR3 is CATRRTSGSGNQPQHF. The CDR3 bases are TGTGCCACCCGCCGTACGTCAGGTTCCGGCAATCAGCCCCAGCATTTT.

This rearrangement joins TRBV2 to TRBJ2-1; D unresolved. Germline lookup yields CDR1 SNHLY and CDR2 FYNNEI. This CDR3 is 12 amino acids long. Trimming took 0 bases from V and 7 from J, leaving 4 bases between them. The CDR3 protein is CASSEAGNEQFF. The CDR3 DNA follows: TGTGCCAGCAGTGAAGCTGGGAATGAGCAGTTCTTC.

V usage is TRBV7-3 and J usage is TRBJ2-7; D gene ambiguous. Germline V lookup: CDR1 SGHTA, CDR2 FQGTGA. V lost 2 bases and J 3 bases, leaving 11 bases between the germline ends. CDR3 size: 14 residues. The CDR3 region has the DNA TGTGCCAGCAGCTTATTCGGATTGGGCTACGAGCAGTACTTC. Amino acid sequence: CASSLFGLGYEQYF.

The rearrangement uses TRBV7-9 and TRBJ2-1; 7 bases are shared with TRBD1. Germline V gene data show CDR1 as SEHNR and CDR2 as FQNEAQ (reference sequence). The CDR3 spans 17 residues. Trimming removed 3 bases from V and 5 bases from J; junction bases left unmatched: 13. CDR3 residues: CASSFSRQGAWNNEQFF. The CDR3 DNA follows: TGTGCCAGCAGCTTTAGTCGACAGGGCGCTTGGAACAATGAGCAGTTCTTC.